These 15 T cell receptor beta chains originate from one sample sequenced in a study of blood T cell repertoires in COVID-19. Assay used: immunoSEQ multiplex PCR; TCRdb lists only in-frame clones, some missing. The sample has about 390,000 clones, around 87% seen once; the top ten hold about 2%. The sequencing input was peripheral blood. The receptors here all came from a woman aged 60-75 years with COVID-19, enrolled during active disease.

J is TRBJ2-2 and V is TRBV9; possible D gene TRBD1, 6 bases. Germline values: CDR1 SGDLS, CDR2 YYNGEE. The V end was cut by 9 bases, the J end by 0 bases, with 12 bases between. CDR3 length: 14 residues. The CDR3 DNA reads TGTGCCACCCGGACAGATCCGAACACCGGGGAGCTGTTTTTT. Amino acids: CATRTDPNTGELFF. Full variable domain (rest looked up from reference TRBV9 and TRBJ2-2): DSGVTQTPKHLITATGQRVTLRCSPRSGDLSVYWYQQSLDQGLQFLIQYYNGEERAKGNILERFSAQQFPDLHSELNLSSLELGDSALYFCATRTDPNTGELFFGEGSRLTVL.

This clone was recorded once. This chain connects TRBV5-1 to TRBJ1-1; D might be TRBD1 (6 bases). V lost 4 bases to trimming and J lost 3 bases, with 10 bases between them. There are 13 residues in the CDR3. Germline values: CDR1 SGHRS, CDR2 YFSETQ. The CDR3 region is CASSDRWDTEAFF. CDR3 in DNA: TGCGCCAGCAGCGACAGGTGGGACACTGAAGCTTTCTTT.

The J gene is TRBJ2-5, the V gene TRBV3-1 (or the pseudogene TRBV3-2), with no clear D. Germline V lookup: CDR1 LGHDT, CDR2 YNNKEL (reference sequence). Trimming took 0 bases from V and 5 from J, leaving 10 bases between them. CDR3 size: 14 residues. CDR3 residues: CASSQDLAAETQYF. In DNA, the CDR3 is TGTGCCAGCAGCCAAGATCTGGCGGCGGAGACCCAGTACTTC.

V is TRBV5-1 and J is TRBJ2-2, with 7 bases aligning to TRBD1. The CDR3 consists of 16 residues. The ends lost 5 bases at V and 0 bases at J; junction bases unmatched: 7. Germline-derived CDR1 and CDR2 are SGHRS and YFSETQ. In nucleotides, the CDR3 is TGCGCCAGCAGTTTTACGGGACAGTCGAACACCGGGGAGCTGTTTTTT. Residues: CASSFTGQSNTGELFF.

The J gene is TRBJ2-1, the V gene TRBV6-5; D is perhaps TRBD1 (6 bases). The CDR3 loop spans 13 amino acids. The V gene lost 3 bases and the J gene lost 5 bases, with 8 bases spanning the gap. Germline CDR1 reads MNHEY; CDR2 reads SVGAGI. CDR3 sequence: CASSYQGHNEQFF. The CDR3 coding sequence is TGTGCCAGCAGTTATCAGGGGCACAATGAGCAGTTCTTC.

The chain combines TRBV19 with TRBJ1-2; tentative D call: TRBD1 (6 bases). Looked up from germline, CDR1 is LNHDA and CDR2 is SQIVND (reference sequence). CDR3 length: 15 residues. Trimming removed 4 bases at V and 14 bases at J, with 26 bases between. The CDR3 is CASSKARTVDMVGTF. CDR3 coding DNA: TGTGCCAGTAGTAAAGCGAGGACAGTCGACATGGTCGGGACCTTC.

The chain links TRBV29-1 to TRBJ1-1; 8 bases match TRBD1. The V and J ends lost 0 bases and 5 bases, in that order; junction bases with no gene match: 5. CDR1 and CDR2 (germline): SQVTM, ANQGSEA. This CDR3 has 14 residues. CDR3 in DNA: TGCAGCGTTGAAGAGCCGCGACAGGGGACTGAAGCTTTCTTT. It translates to CSVEEPRQGTEAFF.

V gene TRBV19 combines with J gene TRBJ2-3; 9 positions agree with TRBD2. The V segment lost 4 bases and the J segment 2 bases; nucleotides outside the gene matches: 4. Germline V gene lookup returns CDR1 LNHDA and CDR2 SQIVND (reference sequence). The CDR3 has 15 residues. The CDR3 is CASSTSGAYTDTQYF. The CDR3 region has the DNA TGTGCCAGTAGTACTAGCGGGGCGTACACAGATACGCAGTATTTT.

As DNA, the CDR3 is TGTGCCAGCAGCCGTCTAGCTGACAATCAGCCCCAGCATTTT. It yields the protein CASSRLADNQPQHF. The chain couples TRBV9 to TRBJ1-5; D unresolved. Germline V lookup: CDR1 SGDLS, CDR2 YYNGEE. The CDR3 length is 14 residues. V lost 4 bases, J lost 3 bases, and 11 bases lay in between. Based on the CDR3 plus reference TRBV9 and TRBJ1-5, the full variable domain is DSGVTQTPKHLITATGQRVTLRCSPRSGDLSVYWYQQSLDQGLQFLIQYYNGEERAKGNILERFSAQQFPDLHSELNLSSLELGDSALYFCASSRLADNQPQHFGDGTRLSIL.

The table lists this clone with a few counts. This sequence joins TRBV29-1 and TRBJ2-7; the D is unclear. This CDR3 has 13 amino acids. Germline CDR1 is SQVTM and CDR2 is ANQGSEA. The V end lost 2 bases, the J end lost 0 bases, and 8 bases lay between the germline ends. The CDR3 coding sequence is TGCAGCGTTGAACTCGGTTTCTCCTACGAGCAGTACTTC. Residues: CSVELGFSYEQYF.

The J gene is TRBJ2-1, the V gene TRBV25-1; 8 bases are shared with TRBD1. The length of the CDR3 is 15 residues. Germline V gene data show CDR1 as MGHDK and CDR2 as SYGVNS. Germline trimming cut 7 bases from V and 6 bases from J; bases unmatched to any gene: 11. In DNA form, the CDR3 reads TGTGCCAGCACCCATCCCAGGGGGCCGGGCAATGAGCAGTTCTTC. This encodes CASTHPRGPGNEQFF.

The chain uses TRBV6-6 and TRBJ1-2; 11 bases agree with TRBD1. CDR1 MNHNY and CDR2 SVGAGI come from the germline V gene (reference sequence). After removal of 7 bases from V and 3 bases from J, the junction contained 10 bases not matched to a gene. The CDR3 contains 16 residues. The CDR3 DNA sequence: TGTGCCAGCACCCTTTTAGGACAGGGGGCTGACTATGGCTACACCTTC. Translating it yields CASTLLGQGADYGYTF.

CDR3: CASSLRGRDGYTF. The DNA for the CDR3 is TGTGCCAGCAGCCTAAGGGGGAGGGATGGCTACACCTTC. The chain joins TRBV9 to TRBJ1-2, with TRBD1 as a possible D gene (6 bases). The ends were cut back, 4 bases at V and 6 bases at J, with 13 bases in the middle. The CDR3 spans 13 residues. Germline lookup yields CDR1 SGDLS and CDR2 YYNGEE.

This chain joins TRBV15 and TRBJ2-1; a possible D gene is TRBD2 (6 bases). The CDR3 is 15 amino acids. Germline CDR1 reads LNHNV; CDR2 reads YYDKDF (reference sequence). Trimming cost V 5 bases and J 0 bases, with 11 bases left between them. CDR3 DNA: TGTGCCACCAGCTTACTAGCCGGCTCCTACAATGAGCAGTTCTTC. This codes for CATSLLAGSYNEQFF.

This clone occurred many times. The CDR3 region has the DNA TGTGCCAGCAGTATACTAGCGGGGGGAGTAGATACGCAGTATTTT. This gives the protein CASSILAGGVDTQYF. This rearrangement joins TRBV6-2 or TRBV6-3 to TRBJ2-3; 12 bases match TRBD2. The CDR3 runs to 15 residues. Germline V gene lookup returns CDR1 MNHEY and CDR2 SVGEGT. With 5 bases clipped from V and 5 bases from J, the junction kept 5 bases outside the gene matches.